This passage covers 25 T cell receptor beta chains from one sample sequenced in a study of T cell changes during pregnancy in multiple sclerosis. The repertoire was sequenced with immunoSEQ multiplex PCR; TCRdb's copy has only in-frame clones and lacks some. The sample holds over 70,000 clones, roughly 90% seen once. Sequencing used peripheral blood, obtained in the first trimester of pregnancy. Every receptor here comes from a female donor in good health, enrolled as a control in a pregnancy study.

The rearrangement joins TRBV9 to TRBJ1-2, with TRBD1 matching 7 bases. Losses at the gene ends were 3 bases for V and 0 bases for J; bases not matched to a gene: 8. Germline CDR1 reads SGDLS; CDR2 reads YYNGEE. The CDR3 spans 16 residues. The CDR3 nucleotides are TGTGCCAGCAGCGCCACACAGGGGCAGGCTAACTATGGCTACACCTTC. Amino acids: CASSATQGQANYGYTF.

J is TRBJ1-3 and V is TRBV29-1; no definite D call. Trimming shortened V by 3 bases and J by 2 bases, and 5 bases separated the two germline ends. This CDR3 comprises 12 residues. CDR1 and CDR2 from the germline V gene are SQVTM and ANQGSEA. In DNA form, the CDR3 reads TGCAGCGTTGACGTCCCTGGAAACACCATATATTTT. It specifies CSVDVPGNTIYF. The entire variable domain, with the rest obtained from reference TRBV29-1 and TRBJ1-3, is as follows: SAVISQKPSRDICQRGTSLTIQCQVDSQVTMMFWYRQQPGQSLTLIATANQGSEATYESGFVIDKFPISRPNLTFSTLTVSNMSPEDSSIYLCSVDVPGNTIYFGEGSWLTVV.

The chain recombines TRBV11-1 with TRBJ2-7; D is possibly TRBD1 (6 bases). The germline V and J ends were trimmed by 10 bases and 6 bases, with 16 bases remaining between them. The CDR3 spans 12 residues. Looked up from germline, CDR1 is SGHAT and CDR2 is FQDESV (reference sequence). The CDR3 coding sequence is TGTGCCACAAGCACAGGGAGCGTCGAGCAGTACTTC. As protein: CATSTGSVEQYF.

The chain links TRBV5-1 to TRBJ2-3; D gene ambiguous. This CDR3 is 13 amino acids long. V lost 0 bases to trimming and J lost 5 bases, with 7 bases between them. In germline, CDR1 is SGHRS, CDR2 YFSETQ. The CDR3 coding sequence is TGCGCCAGCAGCTTGGTACTCCTAGATACGCAGTATTTT. It yields the protein CASSLVLLDTQYF.

The chain carries TRBV4-2 and TRBJ2-2; 9 bases line up with TRBD1. The CDR3 sequence is 16 residues long. V lost 2 bases and J lost 3; bases outside the gene matches: 4. Germline lookup yields CDR1 LGHNA and CDR2 YNFKEQ. CDR3 protein: CASSQLGTGYTGELFF. CDR3 nucleotide sequence: TGTGCCAGCAGCCAACTGGGGACAGGGTACACCGGGGAGCTGTTTTTT.

The rearrangement joins TRBV10-3 to TRBJ1-1; D perhaps matches TRBD1 (5 bases). Germline V gene lookup returns CDR1 ENHRY and CDR2 SYGVKD. V was clipped by 3 bases and J by 8 bases, with 13 bases between them. CDR3 length: 13 amino acids. The CDR3 coding sequence is TGTGCCATCAGTGACCCTGACAGTTGGGAAGCTTTCTTT. This codes for CAISDPDSWEAFF.

This clone has a handful of counts. This sequence joins TRBV18 and TRBJ1-4, with D possibly matching TRBD1 (6 bases). CDR3 length equals 16 residues. V lost 4 bases to trimming and J lost 1 base, with 13 bases between them. Germline V CDR1 and CDR2: KGHSH, LQKENI. The CDR3 bases are TGTGCCAGCTCACTACAGGGCGCAGTAACTAATGAAAAACTGTTTTTT. It codes for CASSLQGAVTNEKLFF.

The genes are TRBV18 and TRBJ1-4; a weak D match, TRBD1 (6 bases). Trimming stripped 6 bases from V and 2 bases from J, with 10 bases between. The CDR3 is 14 amino acids. CDR1 KGHSH and CDR2 LQKENI come from the germline V gene. The CDR3 DNA is TGTGCCAGCTCCCCAGGGGCGACTAATGAAAAACTGTTTTTT. Residues: CASSPGATNEKLFF.

This chain connects TRBV28 to TRBJ1-1; D is unclear. V lost 7 bases and J 5 bases, leaving 11 bases between the germline ends. The CDR3 is 12 amino acids. CDR1 is MDHEN, CDR2 SYDVKM, per germline. CDR3 sequence (DNA): TGTGCCAGCATCCGCGGCTCAACTGAAGCTTTCTTT. It translates to CASIRGSTEAFF.

The chain is built from TRBV6-1 and TRBJ1-1; D gene uncertain. CDR3 length: 14 residues. Germline V lookup: CDR1 MNHNS, CDR2 SASEGT. V was cut by 7 bases and J by 3 bases, with 15 bases left in between. As DNA, the CDR3 is TGTGCCAGCACCGCGGGAGGGTGGGACACTGAAGCTTTCTTT. Its protein product is CASTAGGWDTEAFF.

This chain connects TRBV4-3 to TRBJ1-6; D gene unclear. There are 14 residues in the CDR3. Trimming took 1 base from V and 10 from J, leaving 11 bases between them. Germline V CDR1 and CDR2: LGHNA, YSLEER. The CDR3 nucleotides are TGCGCCAGCAGCCAAGCCCCCTTAGAATCACCCCTCCACTTT. This translates into CASSQAPLESPLHF.

The chain combines TRBV28 with TRBJ2-5; tentatively, D is TRBD2 (5 bases). The CDR3 runs to 16 residues. V dropped 4 bases and J dropped 2 bases, with 17 bases sitting between them. Germline CDR1 is MDHEN and CDR2 is SYDVKM. The CDR3 DNA reads as TGTGCCAGCAGTTCACCCGGGAATAAGGCTCAAGAGACCCAGTACTTC. This codes for CASSSPGNKAQETQYF. The full variable domain, completed using reference TRBV28 and TRBJ2-5, is DVKVTQSSRYLVKRTGEKVFLECVQDMDHENMFWYRQDPGLGLRLIYFSYDVKMKEKGDIPEGYSVSREKKERFSLILESASTNQTSMYLCASSSPGNKAQETQYFGPGTRLLVL.

This chain connects TRBV5-5 to TRBJ2-1, with 7 nucleotides matching TRBD2. Germline assignment: CDR1 SGHKS and CDR2 YYEKEE (reference sequence). There are 15 residues in the CDR3. V gave up 4 bases and J gave up 3 bases; unmatched junction bases: 7. The CDR3 DNA follows: TGTGCCAGCAGCCTCGCGGGAGACCTCTACAATGAGCAGTTCTTC. Its protein product is CASSLAGDLYNEQFF.

The rearrangement uses TRBV18 and TRBJ2-7; D ambiguous. V gave up 6 bases and J gave up 2 bases, with 5 bases separating them. Germline V CDR1 and CDR2: KGHSH, LQKENI. The length of the CDR3 is 11 residues. The CDR3 DNA follows: TGTGCCAGCTCCGAGGCCTACGAGCAGTACTTC. Its protein product is CASSEAYEQYF.

The V and J genes are TRBV2 and TRBJ1-2, with unresolved D. Looked up from germline, CDR1 is SNHLY and CDR2 is FYNNEI. V lost 7 bases and J lost 4, with 7 bases in between. The length of the CDR3 is 11 residues. This CDR3 is CASKLSYGYTF. CDR3 in DNA: TGTGCCAGCAAGCTGAGCTATGGCTACACCTTC. The whole variable domain, filled in from reference TRBV2 and TRBJ1-2, reads EPEVTQTPSHQVTQMGQEVILRCVPISNHLYFYWYRQILGQKVEFLVSFYNNEISEKSEIFDDQFSVERPDGSNFTLKIRSTKLEDSAMYFCASKLSYGYTFGSGTRLTVV.

The CDR3 spells CAINGQENSPLHF. The CDR3 DNA sequence: TGTGCCATCAACGGACAGGAGAATTCACCCCTCCACTTT. This chain connects TRBV10-3 to TRBJ1-6; 7 nucleotides agree with TRBD1. This CDR3 has 13 residues. The ends lost 7 bases at V and 7 bases at J; junction bases unmatched: 4. Per the germline V gene, CDR1 is ENHRY and CDR2 is SYGVKD.

The chain is built from TRBV15 and TRBJ1-2, with a possible D match to TRBD1 (6 bases). This CDR3 is built from 18 residues. The V gene lost 0 bases and the J gene lost 0 bases, with 17 bases spanning the gap. CDR1 is LNHNV and CDR2 is YYDKDF in the germline V gene (reference sequence). CDR3 sequence (DNA): TGTGCCACCAGCAGAGATCTACTGTACAGGGTGGCTAACTATGGCTACACCTTC. This translates into CATSRDLLYRVANYGYTF.

The chain employs TRBV4-3 and TRBJ1-5; D not resolved. V was cut by 1 base and J by 4 bases, with 5 bases left in between. Germline lookup yields CDR1 LGHNA and CDR2 YSLEER. This CDR3 has 13 amino acids. CDR3 nucleotide sequence: TGCGCCAGCAGCCAAGCCTTAAATCAGCCCCAGCATTTT. It yields the protein CASSQALNQPQHF.

J is TRBJ1-6 and V is TRBV6-5; D gene unclear. Trimming removed 5 bases from V and 8 bases from J, with 10 bases in between. The CDR3 covers 13 residues. Germline values: CDR1 MNHEY, CDR2 SVGAGI. CDR3: CASSPTQDSPLHF. The CDR3 nucleotides read TGTGCCAGCAGTCCGACGCAGGATTCACCCCTCCACTTT.

V usage is TRBV11-1 and J usage is TRBJ1-1, with 8 bases fitting TRBD1. The germline V gene encodes CDR1 SGHAT and CDR2 FQDESV (reference sequence). J lost 5 bases, V lost 3 bases, and 5 bases had no gene match. This CDR3 comprises 14 residues. The CDR3 sequence: CASSLKTGVTEAFF. CDR3 nucleotides: TGTGCCAGCAGCTTGAAGACAGGGGTAACTGAAGCTTTCTTT.

Only one count was recorded for this clone. V gene TRBV15 combines with J gene TRBJ1-5; 8 nucleotides agree with TRBD1. In germline, CDR1 is LNHNV, CDR2 YYDKDF (reference sequence). Trimming took 6 bases from V and 1 from J; bases not matched to a gene: 17. This CDR3 is 19 amino acids long. The CDR3 DNA is TGTGCCACCAGGCCCTGGGGACAGGTTGATGTATCGAGCAATCAGCCCCAGCATTTT. Translating gives CATRPWGQVDVSSNQPQHF.

V is TRBV28 and J is TRBJ2-1, with a weak D call TRBD1 (6 bases). Germline V gene lookup returns CDR1 MDHEN and CDR2 SYDVKM. The CDR3 has 15 amino acids. Trimming took 5 bases from V and 4 from J, leaving 15 bases between them. The CDR3 here is CASSPLGTQYNEQFF. DNA of the CDR3: TGTGCCAGCAGTCCCCTCGGGACACAATACAATGAGCAGTTCTTC.

This sequence joins TRBV7-3 and TRBJ2-6; a possible D gene is TRBD2 (5 bases). The CDR3 is 20 amino acids. Per the germline V gene, CDR1 is SGHTA and CDR2 is FQGTGA. Deletions cut 3 bases from V and 0 bases from J, with 21 bases between. CDR3 amino acids: CASSFARVGHVISGANVLTF. CDR3 in DNA: TGTGCCAGCAGCTTCGCGAGGGTTGGGCATGTTATCTCTGGGGCCAACGTCCTGACTTTC.

The rearrangement links TRBV5-1 to TRBJ2-7, with 9 nucleotides matching TRBD2. Unmatched junction bases numbered 3, after V lost 3 bases and J lost 2 bases. Looked up from germline, CDR1 is SGHRS and CDR2 is YFSETQ. The CDR3 is 14 amino acids. The CDR3 DNA reads as TGCGCCAGCAGCTCCGCGGGGGGGCCCTACGAGCAGTACTTC. Translation: CASSSAGGPYEQYF.

The chain joins TRBV29-1 to TRBJ1-2; D unclear. Trimming stripped 3 bases from V and 8 bases from J, with 13 bases between. The CDR3 sequence is 12 residues long. Germline values: CDR1 SQVTM, CDR2 ANQGSEA. This CDR3 is CSVEGRLWGYTF. The CDR3 bases are TGCAGCGTTGAGGGCCGATTGTGGGGCTACACCTTC.